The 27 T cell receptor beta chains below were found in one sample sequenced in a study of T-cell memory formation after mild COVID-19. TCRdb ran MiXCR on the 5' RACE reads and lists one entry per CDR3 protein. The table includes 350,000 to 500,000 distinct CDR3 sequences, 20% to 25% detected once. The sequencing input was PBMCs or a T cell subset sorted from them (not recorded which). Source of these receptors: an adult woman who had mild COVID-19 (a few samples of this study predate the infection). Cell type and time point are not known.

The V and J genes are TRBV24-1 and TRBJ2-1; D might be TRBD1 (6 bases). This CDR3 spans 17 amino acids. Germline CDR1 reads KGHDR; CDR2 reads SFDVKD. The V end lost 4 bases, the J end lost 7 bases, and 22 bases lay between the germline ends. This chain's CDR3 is CATSDYPSKGDSNEQFF. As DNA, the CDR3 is TGTGCCACCAGTGACTACCCCAGTAAGGGGGATTCGAATGAGCAGTTCTTC.

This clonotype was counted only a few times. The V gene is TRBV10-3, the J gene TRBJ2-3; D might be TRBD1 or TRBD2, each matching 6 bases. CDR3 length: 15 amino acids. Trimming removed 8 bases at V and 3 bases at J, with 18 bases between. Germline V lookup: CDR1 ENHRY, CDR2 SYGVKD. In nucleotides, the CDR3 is TGTGCCATCGACGGGGGCGGGATCGGTACAGATACGCAGTATTTT. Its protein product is CAIDGGGIGTDTQYF.

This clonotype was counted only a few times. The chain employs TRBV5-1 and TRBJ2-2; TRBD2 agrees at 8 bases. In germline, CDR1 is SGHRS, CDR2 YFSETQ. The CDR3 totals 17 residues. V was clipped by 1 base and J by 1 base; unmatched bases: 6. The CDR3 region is CASSLFLAGLNTGELFF. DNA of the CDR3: TGCGCCAGCAGCTTGTTTCTAGCGGGTCTGAACACCGGGGAGCTGTTTTTT.

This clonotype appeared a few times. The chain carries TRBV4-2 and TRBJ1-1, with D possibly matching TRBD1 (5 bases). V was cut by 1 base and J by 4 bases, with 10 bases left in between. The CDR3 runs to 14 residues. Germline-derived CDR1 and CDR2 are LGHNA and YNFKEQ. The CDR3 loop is CASSQGGSGTEAFF. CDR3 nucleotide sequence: TGTGCCAGCAGCCAAGGGGGGAGCGGCACTGAAGCTTTCTTT.

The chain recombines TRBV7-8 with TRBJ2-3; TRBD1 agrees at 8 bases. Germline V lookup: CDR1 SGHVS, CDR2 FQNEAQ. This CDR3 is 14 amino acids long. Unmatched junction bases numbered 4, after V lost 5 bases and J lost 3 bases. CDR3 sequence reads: CASSNRDRTDTQYF. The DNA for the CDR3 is TGTGCCAGCAGCAACCGGGACAGGACAGATACGCAGTATTTT.

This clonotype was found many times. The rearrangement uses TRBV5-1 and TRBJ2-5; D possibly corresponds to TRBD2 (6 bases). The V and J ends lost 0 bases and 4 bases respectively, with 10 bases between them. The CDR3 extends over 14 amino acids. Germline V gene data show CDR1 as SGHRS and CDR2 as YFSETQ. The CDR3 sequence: CASSLATGGETQYF. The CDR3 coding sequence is TGCGCCAGCAGCTTGGCCACCGGGGGAGAGACCCAGTACTTC.

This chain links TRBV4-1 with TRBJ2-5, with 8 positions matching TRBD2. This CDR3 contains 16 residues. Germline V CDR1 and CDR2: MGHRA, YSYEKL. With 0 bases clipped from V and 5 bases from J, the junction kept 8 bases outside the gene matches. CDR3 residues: CASSQDPPGLGETQYF. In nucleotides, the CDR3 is TGCGCCAGCAGCCAAGATCCCCCGGGACTAGGGGAGACCCAGTACTTC.

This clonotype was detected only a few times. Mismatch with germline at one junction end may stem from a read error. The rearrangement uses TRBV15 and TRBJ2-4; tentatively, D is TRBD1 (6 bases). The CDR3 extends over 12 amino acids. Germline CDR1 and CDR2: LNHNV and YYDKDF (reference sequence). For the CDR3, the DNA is TGTGCCACCAGCAGAGTCCCGGGACAAGGGACCTTC. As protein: CATSRVPGQGTF.

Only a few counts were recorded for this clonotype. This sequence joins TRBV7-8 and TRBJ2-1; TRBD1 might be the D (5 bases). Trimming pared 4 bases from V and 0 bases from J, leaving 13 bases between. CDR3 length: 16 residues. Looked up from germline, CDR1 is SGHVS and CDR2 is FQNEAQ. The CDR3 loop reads CASSSHRLRSYNEQFF. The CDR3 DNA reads TGTGCCAGCAGCTCACACAGGTTACGCTCCTACAATGAGCAGTTCTTC.

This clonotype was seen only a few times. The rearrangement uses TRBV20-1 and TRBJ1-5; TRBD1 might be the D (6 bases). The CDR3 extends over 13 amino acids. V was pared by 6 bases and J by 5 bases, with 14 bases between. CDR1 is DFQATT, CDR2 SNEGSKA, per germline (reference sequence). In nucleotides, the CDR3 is TGCAGTGCCAAGAGGGGGGTAGATCAGCCCCAGCATTTT. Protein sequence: CSAKRGVDQPQHF.

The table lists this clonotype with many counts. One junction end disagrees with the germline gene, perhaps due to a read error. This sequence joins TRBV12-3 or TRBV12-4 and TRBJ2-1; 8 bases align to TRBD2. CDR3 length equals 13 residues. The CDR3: CASSFQAGAVWIF. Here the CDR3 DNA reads TGTGCCAGCAGTTTCCAAGCGGGGGCTGTCTGGATCTTC.

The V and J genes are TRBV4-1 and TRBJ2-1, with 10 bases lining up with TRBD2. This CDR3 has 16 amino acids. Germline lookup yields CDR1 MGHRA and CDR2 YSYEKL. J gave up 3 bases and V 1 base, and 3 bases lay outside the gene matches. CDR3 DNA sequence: TGCGCCAGCAGCCAAGTCGCTAGCGGGGGCTACAATGAGCAGTTCTTC. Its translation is CASSQVASGGYNEQFF.

CDR3 sequence reads: CASSFLGTQGTMNTEAFF. The CDR3 DNA is TGCGCCAGCAGCTTCCTGGGGACACAGGGGACTATGAACACTGAAGCTTTCTTT. The chain combines TRBV5-1 with TRBJ1-1, with 7 bases aligning to TRBD1. V lost 2 bases and J lost 0; bases outside the gene matches: 13. Germline V gives CDR1 SGHRS, CDR2 YFSETQ. The CDR3 spans 18 residues.

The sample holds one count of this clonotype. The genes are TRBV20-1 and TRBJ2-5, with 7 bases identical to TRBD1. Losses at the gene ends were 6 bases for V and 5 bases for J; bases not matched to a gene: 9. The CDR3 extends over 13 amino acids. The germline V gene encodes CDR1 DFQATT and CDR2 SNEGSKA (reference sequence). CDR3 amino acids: CSAEGSGGETQYF. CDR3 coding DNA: TGCAGTGCCGAAGGGTCAGGGGGTGAGACCCAGTACTTC.

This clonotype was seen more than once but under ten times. The CDR3 loop is CASRRLGSETQYF. The CDR3 DNA reads as TGTGCCAGCAGGAGACTAGGATCGGAGACCCAGTACTTC. V and J are TRBV5-6 and TRBJ2-5, with D possibly matching TRBD2 (6 bases). The V end was cut by 5 bases, the J end by 5 bases, with 13 bases between. The CDR3 contains 13 residues. CDR1 and CDR2 from the germline V gene are SGHDT and YYEEEE.

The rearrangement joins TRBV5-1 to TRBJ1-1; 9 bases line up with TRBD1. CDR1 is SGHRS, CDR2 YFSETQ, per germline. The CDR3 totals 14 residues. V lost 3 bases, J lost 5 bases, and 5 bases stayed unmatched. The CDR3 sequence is CASSWGQGTTEAFF. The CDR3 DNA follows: TGCGCCAGCAGCTGGGGACAGGGCACTACTGAAGCTTTCTTT.

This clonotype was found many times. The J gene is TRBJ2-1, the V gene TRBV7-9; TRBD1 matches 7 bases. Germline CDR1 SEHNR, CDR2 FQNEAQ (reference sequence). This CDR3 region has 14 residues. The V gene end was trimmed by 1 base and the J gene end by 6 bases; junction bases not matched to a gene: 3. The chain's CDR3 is CASSLGQGLNEQFF. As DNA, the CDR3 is TGTGCCAGCAGCTTAGGACAGGGTCTCAATGAGCAGTTCTTC.

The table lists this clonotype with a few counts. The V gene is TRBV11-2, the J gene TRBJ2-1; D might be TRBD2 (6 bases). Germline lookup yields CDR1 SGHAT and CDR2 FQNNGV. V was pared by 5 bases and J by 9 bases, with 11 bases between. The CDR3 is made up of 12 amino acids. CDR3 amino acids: CASSGGIGEQFF. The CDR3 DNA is TGTGCCAGCAGCGGAGGGATAGGTGAGCAGTTCTTC.

This CDR3 reads CASSSTSGGPGELFF. DNA of the CDR3: TGTGCCAGCAGCTCGACTAGCGGGGGCCCCGGGGAGCTGTTTTTT. The chain couples TRBV7-2 to TRBJ2-2; 12 nucleotides agree with TRBD2. This CDR3 contains 15 residues. Germline V gene lookup returns CDR1 SGHTA and CDR2 FQGNSA. V lost 4 bases to trimming and J lost 6 bases; unmatched junction nucleotides: 3.

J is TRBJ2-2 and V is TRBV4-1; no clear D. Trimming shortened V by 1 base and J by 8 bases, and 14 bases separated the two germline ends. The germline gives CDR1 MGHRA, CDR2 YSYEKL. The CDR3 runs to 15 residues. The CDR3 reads CASSQAGQRRGELFF. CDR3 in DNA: TGCGCCAGCAGCCAAGCTGGGCAGAGGCGAGGGGAGCTGTTTTTT.

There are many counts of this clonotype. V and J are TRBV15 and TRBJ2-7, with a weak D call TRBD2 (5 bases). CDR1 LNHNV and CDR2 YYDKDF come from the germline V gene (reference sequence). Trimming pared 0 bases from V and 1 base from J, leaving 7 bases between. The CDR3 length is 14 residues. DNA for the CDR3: TGTGCCACCAGCAGAGATCCGGGGTCCTACGAGCAGTACTTC. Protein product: CATSRDPGSYEQYF.

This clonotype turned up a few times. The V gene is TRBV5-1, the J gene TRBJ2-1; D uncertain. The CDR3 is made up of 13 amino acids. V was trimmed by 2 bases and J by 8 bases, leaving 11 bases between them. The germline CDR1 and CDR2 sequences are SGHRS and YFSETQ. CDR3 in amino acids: CASSFGQSHEQFF. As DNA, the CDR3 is TGCGCCAGCAGCTTTGGTCAGTCCCATGAGCAGTTCTTC.

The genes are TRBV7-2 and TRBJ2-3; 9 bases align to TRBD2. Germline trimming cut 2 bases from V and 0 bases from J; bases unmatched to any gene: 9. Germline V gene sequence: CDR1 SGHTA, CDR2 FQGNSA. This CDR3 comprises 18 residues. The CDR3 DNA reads TGTGCCAGCAGCTTATGGCTCTCTAGCGGGGTTAGCACAGATACGCAGTATTTT. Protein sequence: CASSLWLSSGVSTDTQYF.

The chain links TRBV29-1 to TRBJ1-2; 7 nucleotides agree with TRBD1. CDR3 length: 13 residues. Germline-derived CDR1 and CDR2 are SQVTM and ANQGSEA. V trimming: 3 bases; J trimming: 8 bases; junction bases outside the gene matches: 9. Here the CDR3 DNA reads TGCAGCGTTGAGAGGGGGCAAGTGGAAGGCTACACCTTC. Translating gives CSVERGQVEGYTF.

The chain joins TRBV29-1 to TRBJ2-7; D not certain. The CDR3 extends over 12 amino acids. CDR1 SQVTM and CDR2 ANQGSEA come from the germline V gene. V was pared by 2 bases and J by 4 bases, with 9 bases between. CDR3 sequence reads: CSVEITEYEQYF. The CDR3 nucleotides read TGCAGCGTTGAAATCACAGAGTACGAGCAGTACTTC.

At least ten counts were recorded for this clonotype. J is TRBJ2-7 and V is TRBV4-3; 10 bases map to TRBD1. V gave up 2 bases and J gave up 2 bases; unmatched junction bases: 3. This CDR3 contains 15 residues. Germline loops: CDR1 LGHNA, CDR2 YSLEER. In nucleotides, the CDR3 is TGCGCCAGCAGCCAAACCGGGACAGGGGCCTACGAGCAGTACTTC. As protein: CASSQTGTGAYEQYF.

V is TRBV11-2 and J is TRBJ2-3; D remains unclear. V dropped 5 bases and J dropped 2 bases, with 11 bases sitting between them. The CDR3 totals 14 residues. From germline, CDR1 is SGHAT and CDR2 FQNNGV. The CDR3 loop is CASSPFATTDTQYF. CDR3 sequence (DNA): TGTGCCAGCAGCCCCTTCGCTACCACAGATACGCAGTATTTT.